A selection of T cell receptor beta chains follows, all from one sample in a study of blood T cell repertoires in COVID-19. Assay used: immunoSEQ multiplex PCR; TCRdb lists only in-frame clones, some missing. The repertoire consists of about 62,000 clones, with approximately 87% occurring once and the leading ten covering over 0.95%. What was sequenced was peripheral blood. The receptors here all came from a woman aged 60-75 years with acute or convalescent COVID-19. The CDR3 runs from the conserved cysteine through the conserved F or W. Size values are once, few and many counts, or a class for expanded clones, and some rows have none.

>TRBV5-1|NA|TRBJ2-1
CASSRDYSYNEQFF
>TRBV6-5|NA|TRBJ1-6
CASSSGQHNSPLHF
>TRBV30|NA|TRBJ1-1
CAWSLVLGQGSKTEAFF
>TRBV5-1|NA|TRBJ1-6
CASSSGTGDSPLHF
>TRBV19|NA|TRBJ1-5
CASRDSKGAGNQPQHF
>TRBV4-3|once|TRBJ2-1
CASSQVGADNEQFF
>TRBV19|NA|TRBJ2-3
CASSIRGGRTDTQYF
>TRBV2|NA|TRBJ2-3
CASAETGGLDTQYF
>TRBV6-5|once|TRBJ1-2
CASSRSAINYGYTF
>TRBV6-5|NA|TRBJ1-3
CASSRDFSGNTIYF
>TRBV4-1|NA|TRBJ1-2
CASSQADRGSSNYGYTF
>TRBV28|NA|TRBJ2-1
CASSLFGGGARGYNEQFF
>TRBV7-9|NA|TRBJ1-5
CASSPSGANQPQHF
>TRBV21-1|NA|TRBJ2-5
CASSTRQGGETQYF
>TRBV19|NA|TRBJ2-6
CASSTALGSSGANVLTF
>TRBV11-1|many|TRBJ2-5
CASSFGTGKETQYF